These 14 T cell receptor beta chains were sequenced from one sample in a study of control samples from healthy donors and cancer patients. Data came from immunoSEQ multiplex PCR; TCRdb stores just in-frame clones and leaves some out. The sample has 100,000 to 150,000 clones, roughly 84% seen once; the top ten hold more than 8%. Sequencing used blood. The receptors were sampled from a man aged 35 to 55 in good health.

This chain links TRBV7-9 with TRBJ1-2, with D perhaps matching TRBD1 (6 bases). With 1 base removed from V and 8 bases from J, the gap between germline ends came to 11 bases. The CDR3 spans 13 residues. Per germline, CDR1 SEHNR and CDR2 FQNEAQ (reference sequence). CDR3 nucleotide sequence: TGTGCCAGCAGCTTAGGTGGCGGACAGGGCTACACCTTC. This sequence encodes CASSLGGGQGYTF. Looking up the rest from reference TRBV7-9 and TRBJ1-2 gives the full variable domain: DTGVSQNPRHKITKRGQNVTFRCDPISEHNRLYWYRQTLGQGPEFLTYFQNEAQLEKSRLLSDRFSAERPKGSFSTLEIQRTEQGDSAMYLCASSLGGGQGYTFGSGTRLTVV.

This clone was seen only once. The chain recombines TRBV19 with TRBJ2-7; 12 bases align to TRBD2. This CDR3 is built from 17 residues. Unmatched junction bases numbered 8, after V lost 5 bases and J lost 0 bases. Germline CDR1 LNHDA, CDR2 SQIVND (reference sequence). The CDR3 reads CASSFRLAGEYSYEQYF. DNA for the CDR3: TGTGCCAGTAGTTTCCGACTAGCGGGGGAGTACTCCTACGAGCAGTACTTC.

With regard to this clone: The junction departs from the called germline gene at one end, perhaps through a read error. The CDR3 here is CSASAVGHEQCF. CDR3 in DNA: TGCAGTGCTAGTGCAGTAGGTCACGAGCAGTGCTTC. The rearrangement uses TRBV20-1 and TRBJ2-7; the D is unclear. CDR3 length: 12 residues. The V gene's germline CDR1 is DFQATT and CDR2 SNEGSKA (reference sequence).

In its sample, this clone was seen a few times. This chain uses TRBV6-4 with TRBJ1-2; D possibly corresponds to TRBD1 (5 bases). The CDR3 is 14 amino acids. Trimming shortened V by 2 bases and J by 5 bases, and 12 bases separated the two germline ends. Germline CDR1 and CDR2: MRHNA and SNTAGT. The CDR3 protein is CASSDLGGWYGYTF. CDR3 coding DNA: TGTGCCAGCAGTGACCTGGGGGGGTGGTATGGCTACACCTTC.

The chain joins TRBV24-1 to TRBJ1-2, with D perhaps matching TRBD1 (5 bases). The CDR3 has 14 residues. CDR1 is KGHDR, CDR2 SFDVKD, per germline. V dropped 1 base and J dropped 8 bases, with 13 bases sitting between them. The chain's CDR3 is CATSDLGTSMGYTF. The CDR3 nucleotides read TGTGCCACCAGTGATTTAGGGACTTCCATGGGCTACACCTTC.

The CDR3 is CASSRLPGQRQETQYF. CDR3 nucleotides: TGCGCCAGCAGCCGGCTCCCCGGACAGCGCCAAGAGACCCAGTACTTC. The V and J genes are TRBV4-1 and TRBJ2-5; D may be TRBD1 (6 bases). Germline lookup yields CDR1 MGHRA and CDR2 YSYEKL. The CDR3 spans 16 residues. V was cut by 4 bases and J by 1 base, with 16 bases left in between.

Here the CDR3 reads CASSVSGQPQETQYF. The CDR3, as DNA: TGTGCCAGCAGCGTATCCGGACAGCCCCAAGAGACCCAGTACTTC. The chain links TRBV9 to TRBJ2-5; D might be TRBD1 (6 bases). Germline loops: CDR1 SGDLS, CDR2 YYNGEE. The V end was cut by 1 base, the J end by 1 base, with 11 bases between. CDR3 size: 15 residues.

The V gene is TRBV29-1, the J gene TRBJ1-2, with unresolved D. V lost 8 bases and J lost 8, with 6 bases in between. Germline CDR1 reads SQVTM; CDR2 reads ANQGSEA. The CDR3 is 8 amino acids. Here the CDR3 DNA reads TGCAGCCCTGGGGGCTACACCTTC. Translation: CSPGGYTF.

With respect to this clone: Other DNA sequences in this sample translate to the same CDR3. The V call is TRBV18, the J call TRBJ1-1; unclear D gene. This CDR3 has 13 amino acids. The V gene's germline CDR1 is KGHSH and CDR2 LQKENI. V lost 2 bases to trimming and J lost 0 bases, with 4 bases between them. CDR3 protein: CASSPALNTEAFF. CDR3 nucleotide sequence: TGTGCCAGCTCACCAGCTCTGAACACTGAAGCTTTCTTT.

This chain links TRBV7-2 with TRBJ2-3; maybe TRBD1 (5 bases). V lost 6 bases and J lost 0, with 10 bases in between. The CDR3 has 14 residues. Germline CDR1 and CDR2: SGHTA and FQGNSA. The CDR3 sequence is CASRRGASTDTQYF. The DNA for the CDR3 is TGTGCCAGCAGAAGGGGCGCTAGCACAGATACGCAGTATTTT.

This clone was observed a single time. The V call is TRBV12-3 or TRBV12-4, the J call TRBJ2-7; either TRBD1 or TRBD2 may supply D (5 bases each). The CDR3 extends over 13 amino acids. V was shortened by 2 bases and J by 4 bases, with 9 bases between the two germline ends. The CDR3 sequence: CASSLTGGYEQYF. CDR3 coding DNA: TGTGCCAGCAGTTTAACTGGGGGTTACGAGCAGTACTTC.

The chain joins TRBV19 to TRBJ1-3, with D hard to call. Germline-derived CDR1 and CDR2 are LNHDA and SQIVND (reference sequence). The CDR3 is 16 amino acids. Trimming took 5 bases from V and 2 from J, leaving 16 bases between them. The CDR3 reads CASSPGPGGTGNTIYF. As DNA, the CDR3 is TGTGCCAGTAGTCCAGGACCGGGAGGGACTGGAAACACCATATATTTT.

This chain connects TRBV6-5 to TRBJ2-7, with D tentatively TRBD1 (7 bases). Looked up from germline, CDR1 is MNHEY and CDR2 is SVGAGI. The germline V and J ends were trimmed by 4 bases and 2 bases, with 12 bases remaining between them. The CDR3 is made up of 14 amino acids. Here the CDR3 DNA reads TGTGCCAGCAGTTCCGCGGGACAGCCCTACGAGCAGTACTTC. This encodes CASSSAGQPYEQYF.

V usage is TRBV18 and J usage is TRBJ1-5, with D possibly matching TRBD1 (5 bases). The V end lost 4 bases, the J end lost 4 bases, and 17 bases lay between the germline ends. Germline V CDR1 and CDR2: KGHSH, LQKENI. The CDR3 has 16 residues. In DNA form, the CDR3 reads TGTGCCAGCTCACAACCGGGGACCTCCGGAAATCAGCCCCAGCATTTT. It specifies CASSQPGTSGNQPQHF. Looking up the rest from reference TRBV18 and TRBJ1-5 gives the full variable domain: NAGVMQNPRHLVRRRGQEARLRCSPMKGHSHVYWYRQLPEEGLKFMVYLQKENIIDESGMPKERFSAEFPKEGPSILRIQQVVRGDSAAYFCASSQPGTSGNQPQHFGDGTRLSIL.